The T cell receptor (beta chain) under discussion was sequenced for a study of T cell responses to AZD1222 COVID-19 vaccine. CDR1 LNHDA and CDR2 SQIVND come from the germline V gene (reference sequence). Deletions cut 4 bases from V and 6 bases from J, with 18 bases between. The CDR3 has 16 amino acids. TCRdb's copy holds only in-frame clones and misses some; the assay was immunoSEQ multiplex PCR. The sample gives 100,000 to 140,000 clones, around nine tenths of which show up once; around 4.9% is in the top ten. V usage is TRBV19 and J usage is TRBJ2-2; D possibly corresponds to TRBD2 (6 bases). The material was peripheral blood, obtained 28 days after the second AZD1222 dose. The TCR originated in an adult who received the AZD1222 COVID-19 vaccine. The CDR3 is CASSTHVGGGAGELFF. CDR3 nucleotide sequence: TGTGCCAGTAGTACCCACGTCGGCGGAGGGGCCGGGGAGCTGTTTTTT.